The sample holds a few counts of the clone carrying this TCR beta chain. The data derive from a study of T cells after yellow fever vaccination. Template-switching 5'RACE yielded the TCR cDNA; a universal primer site and UMIs were added in the process. TCRdb independently ran MiXCR on the 5' RACE reads; one entry per CDR3 protein. This sample carries about 330,000 distinct CDR3 sequences, roughly 8.6% of them seen once, and the ten largest clones take 17%. Germline V gene sequence: CDR1 LGHNA, CDR2 YNFKEQ. Trimming cost V 1 base and J 5 bases, with 14 bases left between them. This CDR3 region has 15 residues.

This chain uses TRBV4-2 with TRBJ2-5, with a weak D call TRBD2 (6 bases). This material consisted of PBMCs, taken roughly 47 days after the first yellow fever vaccination. The origin of this receptor is a young man who received the YFV17D yellow fever vaccine. The CDR3 loop reads CASSQATGDGETQYF. CDR3 DNA: TGTGCCAGCAGCCAAGCAACGGGGGACGGGGAGACCCAGTACTTC.